This paragraph covers one T cell receptor beta chain sequence. Within its sample, this clone is medium-sized (0.01 to 0.1%). The antigen it recognizes is unknown. Base qualities are not at hand, and no much larger clone is one base apart. Tumor-specific TCR clonotypes were identified by sequencing baseline tumor tissue collected before treatment. Next-generation sequencing of T-cell receptor sequences was used to monitor peripheral T-cell lymphoma patients receiving frontline treatment on a trial. Receptor amplification or capture employed the immunoSEQ multiplex PCR assay. TCRdb re-hosts the immuneACCESS table, in-frame sequences only. Its copies lack some clones; in the studies checked, an unresolved V gene accounts for under half of them, and the cause for the rest is not known. This sample comprises 6,500 to 7,500 clones, approximately 80% of them detected only once. The ten largest clones take up approximately 30% of the sample.

The junction shows trimming of 1 base on V and 4 bases on J, and the gene matches do not reach 3 bases of it. The CDR3 runs 14 residues from the cysteine to the phenylalanine. Of all the DNA, just the CDR3 is kept, 42 bases in frame from base 1. Per the germline V gene, SNHLY is the CDR1 and FYNNEI is the CDR2. The data derive from a study of circulating tumor DNA in untreated peripheral T-cell lymphoma (dated by TCRdb to the early 2020s). The full study reports these points: Tumor-specific clonotypes were identified in approximately 73% of patients, from roughly 90% of baseline tissues and approximately 67% of baseline serum samples.

The TCR originated in a human donor with peripheral T-cell lymphoma. Sequencing was performed on tumor tissue. In this chain, TRBV2 is recombined with TRBJ2-7, with 8 junctional bases fitting TRBD1. The DNA reads TGTGCCAGCAGTGAAGGACAGGGGTTGTACGAGCAGTACTTC. Translated, it gives CASSEGQGLYEQYF.